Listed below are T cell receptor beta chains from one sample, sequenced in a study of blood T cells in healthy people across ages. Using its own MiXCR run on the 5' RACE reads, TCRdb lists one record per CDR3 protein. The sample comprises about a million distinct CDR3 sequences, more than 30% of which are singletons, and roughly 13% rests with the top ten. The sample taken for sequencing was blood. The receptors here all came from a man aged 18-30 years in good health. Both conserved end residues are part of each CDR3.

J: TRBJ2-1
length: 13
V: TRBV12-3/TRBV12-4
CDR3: CASRIDPRGEQFF

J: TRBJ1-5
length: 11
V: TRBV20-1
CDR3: CSAREDQPQHF

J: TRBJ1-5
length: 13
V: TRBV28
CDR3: CASRGTGVQPQHF

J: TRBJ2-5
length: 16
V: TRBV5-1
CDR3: CASSAFAAGGPGTQYF

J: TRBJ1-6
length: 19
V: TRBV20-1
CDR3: CSASLDTPGQAPYNSPLHF

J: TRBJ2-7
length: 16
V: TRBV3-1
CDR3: CASSQPYLGGIHEQYF

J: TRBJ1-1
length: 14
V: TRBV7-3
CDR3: CTSSLTGLDTEAFF

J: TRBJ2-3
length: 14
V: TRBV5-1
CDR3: CASSRVAPPDTQYF

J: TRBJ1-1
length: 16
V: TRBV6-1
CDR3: CASSDHGGGENTEAFF

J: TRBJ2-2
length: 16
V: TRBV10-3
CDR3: CAISDNVPGDTGELFF

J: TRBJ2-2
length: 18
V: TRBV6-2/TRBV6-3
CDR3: CASSYIFRTGSNTGELFF

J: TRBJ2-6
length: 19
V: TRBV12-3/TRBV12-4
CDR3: CASRDSRTGMASGANVLTF

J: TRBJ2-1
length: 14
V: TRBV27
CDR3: CASAIRPGYNEQFF

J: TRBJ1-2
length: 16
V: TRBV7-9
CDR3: CASSLIGGGRNYGYTF

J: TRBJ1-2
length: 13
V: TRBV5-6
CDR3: CASSADRERGYTF

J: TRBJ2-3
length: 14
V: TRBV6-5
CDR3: CASSYSGGQDTQYF

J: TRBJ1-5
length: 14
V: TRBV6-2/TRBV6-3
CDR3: CAIDPAGAGQPQHF

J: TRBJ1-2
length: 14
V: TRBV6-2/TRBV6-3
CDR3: CASSGQVLFYGYTF

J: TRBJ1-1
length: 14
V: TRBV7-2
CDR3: CASSLGQLSPEAFF

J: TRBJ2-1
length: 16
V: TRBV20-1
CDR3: CSARVGSPSSYNEQFF

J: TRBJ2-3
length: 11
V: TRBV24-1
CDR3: CATSVADTQYF

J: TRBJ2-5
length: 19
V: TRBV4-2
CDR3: CASSQDIGRGQGVRKTQYF

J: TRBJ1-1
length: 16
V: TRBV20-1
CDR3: CSAAGTGGKRSTEAFF

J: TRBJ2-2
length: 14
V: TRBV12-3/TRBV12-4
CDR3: CASKDERRTGELFF

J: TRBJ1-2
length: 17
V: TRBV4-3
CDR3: CASSELTGGSSDYGYTF

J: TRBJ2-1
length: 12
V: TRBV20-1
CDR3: CSARPRYNEQFF

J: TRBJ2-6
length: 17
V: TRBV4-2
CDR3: CASSQDRRLSGANVLTF

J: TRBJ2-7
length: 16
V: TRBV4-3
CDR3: CASSQGSLGVYYEQYF

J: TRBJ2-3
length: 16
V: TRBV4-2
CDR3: CASSQGGRASTDTQYF

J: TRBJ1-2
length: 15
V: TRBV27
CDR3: CASSSLGRGVHGYTF

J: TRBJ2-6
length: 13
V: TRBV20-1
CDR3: CSARQVVTNVLTF

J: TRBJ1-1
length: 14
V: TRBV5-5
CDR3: CASSQRVGTQGAFF

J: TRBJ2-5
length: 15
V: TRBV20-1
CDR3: CSAWTGEDLGETQYF

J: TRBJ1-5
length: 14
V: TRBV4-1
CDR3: CASSQGQGEQPQHF

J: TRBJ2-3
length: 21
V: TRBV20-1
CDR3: CSARESPPEDDRATYTDTQYF